This TCR beta chain was captured by sequencing in a study of T-cell reconstitution after alpha-beta-depleted transplantation in children. Molecular barcoding with unique molecular identifiers was used for the TCRbeta library. TCRdb processed the PCR reads anew with MiXCR; each CDR3 protein has one entry. This table has 490,000 or so distinct CDR3 sequences, 10% to 13% appearing once. The CDR3 has 16 amino acids. Trimming cost V 1 base and J 1 base, with 13 bases left between them. CDR1 and CDR2 (germline): MGHRA, YSYEKL. The sequence derives from a child aged 2-15 years with inherited bone marrow failure, due to receive a stem cell transplant. The chain joins TRBV4-1 to TRBJ2-5; D is unclear. This specimen was PBMCs, taken before TCRalphabeta/CD19-depleted stem cell transplant. The CDR3: CASSQGVRRTQETQYF. As DNA, the CDR3 is TGCGCCAGCAGCCAAGGAGTGAGACGGACCCAAGAGACCCAGTACTTC.